Here is one T cell receptor (beta chain) with its context. What it binds is unknown. CDR1 and CDR2 (germline): SGHKS, YYEKEE (reference sequence). Trimming pared 2 bases from V and 4 bases from J, leaving 12 bases between. The CDR3 runs to 15 residues. This entry is derived from a study of cytomegalovirus exposure and HLA in healthy donors. The wider study: Unique TCR beta sequences numbering some 110 million came from approximately 180 million T cells in an earlier analysis.

13 Jbeta primers and 60 Vbeta primers were used for the PCR. TCRdb keeps only in-frame clones here, not all; method: immunoSEQ multiplex PCR. The sample yields around 150,000 clones, roughly 80% seen once. Overall study results and limits: Rarity characterized most TCR sequences, yet some public TCRs appeared in many donors. It was assumed in the presence/absence analyses that sequencing depth was roughly uniform across donors.

The chain carries TRBV5-5 and TRBJ1-4; a possible D gene is TRBD1 (5 bases). The TCR originated in a woman aged 40 to 50 in good health and CMV-seropositive. The sample consisted of PBMCs. Here the CDR3 reads CASSFPGLSNEKLFF. The DNA of the CDR3 is TGTGCCAGCAGCTTTCCGGGACTGAGTAATGAAAAACTGTTTTTT.